This is a list of T cell receptor beta chains from one sample in a study of T cells in Graves' hyperthyroidism and ophthalmopathy. In TCRdb, the multiplex PCR reads were re-called with MiXCR into one record per CDR3 protein. Of 400,000 to 600,000 distinct CDR3 sequences listed, around 21% are singletons. The sample was blood. Receptor source: a man in his late teens or twenties with Graves' hyperthyroidism. CDR3s include the opening cysteine and the closing phenylalanine or tryptophan. The D gene is left open where the match is weak. A row's size may be missing; if present it is once, few, many or a size class.

TRBV7-8,TRBJ1-2,TRBD1,many,CASSPLDRASYTF,TGTGCCAGCAGCCCACTGGACAGGGCTAGCTACACCTTC
TRBV11-2,TRBJ2-6,.,.,CASSLDRGIRSGANVLTF,TGTGCCAGCAGCTTAGATCGGGGCATACGCTCTGGGGCCAACGTCCTGACTTTC
TRBV12-3/TRBV12-4,TRBJ1-1,.,many,CASSLYGEAFF,TGTGCCAGCAGTTTATATGGTGAAGCTTTCTTT
TRBV2,TRBJ2-7,.,many,CASRASLSPREQYF,TGTGCCAGCAGAGCTAGCTTATCCCCTCGCGAGCAGTACTTC
TRBV24-1,TRBJ1-1,TRBD1,.,CATRKGGQGQNTEAFF,TGTGCCACCAGGAAGGGCGGACAGGGACAGAACACTGAAGCTTTCTTT
TRBV6-1,TRBJ2-1,.,few,CASSEQGWNEQFF,TGTGCCAGCAGTGAGCAGGGTTGGAATGAGCAGTTCTTC
TRBV18,TRBJ1-5,.,.,CASSPLDNNQPQHF,TGTGCCAGCTCCCCGCTGGACAACAATCAGCCCCAGCATTTT
TRBV9,TRBJ1-3,.,.,CASSAGPPIGNTIYF,TGTGCCAGCAGCGCGGGACCCCCTATCGGAAACACCATATATTTT
TRBV27,TRBJ2-2,.,few,CASSFHYTGELFF,TGTGCCAGCAGTTTCCACTACACCGGGGAGCTGTTTTTT
TRBV10-2,TRBJ2-2,.,many,CASSEGARSGHTGELFF,TGCGCCAGCAGTGAGGGGGCCCGCTCGGGACACACCGGGGAGCTGTTTTTT
TRBV30,TRBJ2-7,.,many,CAWRTPSGEQYF,TGTGCCTGGAGGACCCCCTCCGGGGAGCAGTACTTC
TRBV12-3/TRBV12-4,TRBJ1-1,.,many,CASSWQGWRNTEAFF,TGTGCCAGCAGTTGGCAGGGATGGAGGAACACTGAAGCTTTCTTT
TRBV7-8,TRBJ1-5,.,many,CASSPKRNRYNQPQHF,TGTGCCAGCAGCCCCAAACGTAACAGATACAATCAGCCCCAGCATTTT
TRBV12-3/TRBV12-4,TRBJ1-2,TRBD1,many,CASSLGDSRFYGYTF,TGTGCCAGCAGTTTAGGGGACAGTCGCTTCTATGGCTACACCTTC
TRBV11-2,TRBJ2-7,TRBD2,many,CASSPYGAGGDSYEQYF,TGTGCCAGCAGCCCATACGGGGCCGGGGGGGACTCCTACGAGCAGTACTTC
TRBV6-1,TRBJ1-6,.,few,CASTATGGASPLHF,TGTGCCAGCACCGCCACAGGAGGAGCATCACCCCTCCACTTT
TRBV28,TRBJ2-5,.,many,CASTPRFSFQETQYF,TGTGCCAGCACTCCTCGTTTTAGTTTCCAAGAGACCCAGTACTTC
TRBV6-1,TRBJ2-7,TRBD2,.,CASSGLAGVEQYF,TGTGCCAGCAGCGGACTAGCGGGTGTTGAGCAGTACTTC
TRBV20-1,TRBJ2-4,TRBD1,.,CSARARRDRLAKNIQYF,TGCAGTGCTAGGGCTCGCAGGGACAGACTAGCCAAAAACATTCAGTACTTC
TRBV28,TRBJ1-5,.,many,CASSAVDSLNQPQHF,TGTGCCAGCAGTGCGGTGGACAGTTTAAATCAGCCCCAGCATTTT
TRBV2,TRBJ1-1,.,.,CASFVWSQALTAFF,TGTGCCAGCTTTGTGTGGAGTCAGGCACTGACGGCTTTCTTT
TRBV11-3,TRBJ2-4,.,many,CASSFEAVGKNIQYF,TGTGCCAGCAGCTTCGAAGCGGTCGGCAAAAACATTCAGTACTTC
TRBV19,TRBJ1-1,TRBD1,.,CASSGHRQGNQGAEAFF,TGTGCCAGTAGTGGACACCGACAGGGGAATCAAGGCGCTGAAGCTTTCTTT
TRBV19,TRBJ1-2,TRBD1,many,CASIPTGTNYGYTF,TGTGCCAGTATCCCGACAGGGACTAACTATGGCTACACCTTC
TRBV5-5,TRBJ1-1,.,many,CASSLWSGNTEAFF,TGTGCCAGCAGCTTGTGGTCAGGGAACACTGAAGCTTTCTTT
TRBV20-1,TRBJ1-1,.,.,CSARPDENTEAFF,TGCAGTGCTAGACCCGACGAGAACACTGAAGCTTTCTTT
TRBV25-1,TRBJ1-6,.,many,CASSEYEGLGNSPLHF,TGTGCCAGCAGTGAATATGAAGGGTTGGGTAATTCACCCCTCCACTTT
TRBV28,TRBJ1-2,.,many,CASSLSMGRDGYTF,TGTGCCAGCAGTTTATCTATGGGGCGGGATGGCTACACCTTC
TRBV9,TRBJ2-2,.,many,CASSVTGKNTGELFF,TGTGCCAGCAGCGTAACAGGGAAGAACACCGGGGAGCTGTTTTTT
TRBV12-3/TRBV12-4,TRBJ1-5,.,many,CASSPGDTHSNQPQHF,TGTGCCAGCAGTCCCGGGGACACCCATAGCAATCAGCCCCAGCATTTT
TRBV2,TRBJ1-4,.,few,CASSEIWGRRELFF,TGTGCCAGCAGTGAAATCTGGGGAAGGCGGGAACTGTTTTTT
TRBV15,TRBJ2-7,.,many,CATSRQYGEQYF,TGTGCCACCAGCAGACAGTACGGCGAGCAGTACTTC
TRBV6-5,TRBJ1-3,.,many,CASSGGGWGNTIYF,TGTGCCAGCAGCGGTGGGGGCTGGGGAAACACCATATATTTT